A selection of T cell receptor beta chains follows, all from one sample in a study of Ad26.COV2.S vaccination and SARS-CoV-2 variants. Profiled with immunoSEQ multiplex PCR; TCRdb holds only in-frame clones, not every one. The sample lists 300,000 to 350,000 clones, approximately 86% occurring once. The input for sequencing was peripheral blood, taken in a trial of Ad26.COV2.S vaccine versus placebo. The receptors stem from a person aged 18-60 years who received the Ad26.COV2.S COVID-19 vaccine or a placebo. Each CDR3 is given without its conserved first and last residue. Each record gives: clone size, V gene, J gene, D gene, CDR3 protein. A D gene is named only where the DNA matches it firmly. Expanded clones are given a class, and other clones once, few, many or no size at all.

clone_size: -; v_call: TRBV11-2; j_call: TRBJ1-1; d_call: -; cdr3_aa: ASSPRPGTEAF
clone_size: few; v_call: TRBV29-1; j_call: TRBJ1-2; d_call: -; cdr3_aa: SVEDSRLRGNYGYT
clone_size: -; v_call: TRBV5-1; j_call: TRBJ1-6; d_call: -; cdr3_aa: ASSLGEGQGNSPLH
clone_size: -; v_call: TRBV28; j_call: TRBJ1-1; d_call: -; cdr3_aa: ASSLQGTEAF
clone_size: -; v_call: TRBV10-3; j_call: TRBJ2-1; d_call: TRBD1; cdr3_aa: AIRDTGGAENEQF
clone_size: -; v_call: TRBV18; j_call: TRBJ1-1; d_call: -; cdr3_aa: ASSQNSPGSGTEAF
clone_size: -; v_call: TRBV6-5; j_call: TRBJ1-2; d_call: -; cdr3_aa: ASLPPGVRSGYT
clone_size: -; v_call: TRBV18; j_call: TRBJ1-4; d_call: -; cdr3_aa: ASSPTNEKLF
clone_size: -; v_call: TRBV29-1; j_call: TRBJ1-2; d_call: -; cdr3_aa: SVEVGTPRGYGYT
clone_size: -; v_call: TRBV19; j_call: TRBJ2-1; d_call: -; cdr3_aa: ASSAQRHEQF
clone_size: -; v_call: TRBV3-1/TRBV3-2; j_call: TRBJ2-6; d_call: -; cdr3_aa: ASSPLASGANVLT
clone_size: -; v_call: TRBV4-1; j_call: TRBJ2-1; d_call: -; cdr3_aa: ASSRGFTGDYNEQF
clone_size: -; v_call: TRBV7-9; j_call: TRBJ2-2; d_call: TRBD1; cdr3_aa: ASSPGQGATTGELF
clone_size: -; v_call: TRBV2; j_call: TRBJ2-3; d_call: -; cdr3_aa: ASIGWTSTDTQY
clone_size: -; v_call: TRBV5-1; j_call: TRBJ1-1; d_call: TRBD1; cdr3_aa: ASSLAGGNTEAF
clone_size: few; v_call: TRBV7-6; j_call: TRBJ2-7; d_call: -; cdr3_aa: ASSSTWSSYEQY
clone_size: -; v_call: TRBV2; j_call: TRBJ1-5; d_call: -; cdr3_aa: ASSEGNNQPQH